The clone carrying this TCR beta chain was picked up many times. Listed TCR primers and previously described methods were used for bulk TCR libraries. TCRdb independently ran MiXCR on the PCR reads; one entry per CDR3 protein. Of more than 60,000 distinct CDR3 sequences listed, about 17% were seen once; the top ten hold under 1.5%. After removal of 4 bases from V and 6 bases from J, the junction contained 4 bases not matched to a gene. CDR3 length: 13 amino acids. This entry belongs to a study of molecular identifiers for immune sequencing clone quantification. This TCR derives from a human donor in good health. Some libraries in this study had Jurkat cell RNA spiked in. V gene TRBV12-3 or TRBV12-4 combines with J gene TRBJ2-7; 9 nucleotides align to TRBD1. Source material: naive CD8+ T cells from blood, with Jurkat cell RNA spiked in. As for subset: FACS-sorted CD8+CD4-CCR7+CD45RA+ naive T cells. The CDR3 reads CASSSGTGTEQYF. CDR3 DNA sequence: TGTGCCAGCAGTTCCGGGACAGGGACCGAGCAGTACTTC.